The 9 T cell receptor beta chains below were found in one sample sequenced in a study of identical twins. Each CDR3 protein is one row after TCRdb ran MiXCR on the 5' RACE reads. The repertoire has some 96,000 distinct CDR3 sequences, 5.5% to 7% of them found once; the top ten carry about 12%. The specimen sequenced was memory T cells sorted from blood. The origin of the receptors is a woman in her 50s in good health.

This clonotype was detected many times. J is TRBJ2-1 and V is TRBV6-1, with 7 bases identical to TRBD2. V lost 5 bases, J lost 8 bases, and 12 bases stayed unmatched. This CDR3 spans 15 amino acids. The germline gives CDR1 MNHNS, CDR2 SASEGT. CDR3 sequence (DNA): TGTGCCAGCAGTAAGGTTGCGGGAGCCGGCCATGAGCAGTTCTTC. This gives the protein CASSKVAGAGHEQFF.

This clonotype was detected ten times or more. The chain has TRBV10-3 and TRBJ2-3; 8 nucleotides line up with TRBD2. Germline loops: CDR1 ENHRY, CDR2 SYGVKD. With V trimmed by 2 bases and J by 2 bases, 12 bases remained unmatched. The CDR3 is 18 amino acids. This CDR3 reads CAISEGAGTSPYTDTQYF. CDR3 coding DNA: TGTGCCATCAGTGAGGGTGCCGGGACTAGTCCCTACACAGATACGCAGTATTTT.

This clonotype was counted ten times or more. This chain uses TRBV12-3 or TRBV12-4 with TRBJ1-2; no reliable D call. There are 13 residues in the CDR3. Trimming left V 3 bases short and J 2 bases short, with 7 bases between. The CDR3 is CASSFLGNYGYTF. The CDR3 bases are TGTGCCAGCAGTTTCTTGGGGAACTATGGCTACACCTTC.

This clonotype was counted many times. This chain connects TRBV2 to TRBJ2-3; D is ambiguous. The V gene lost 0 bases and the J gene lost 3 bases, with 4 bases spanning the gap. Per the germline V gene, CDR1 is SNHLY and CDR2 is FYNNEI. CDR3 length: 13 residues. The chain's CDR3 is CASSEAGTDTQYF. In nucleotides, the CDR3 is TGTGCCAGCAGTGAAGCAGGGACAGATACGCAGTATTTT.

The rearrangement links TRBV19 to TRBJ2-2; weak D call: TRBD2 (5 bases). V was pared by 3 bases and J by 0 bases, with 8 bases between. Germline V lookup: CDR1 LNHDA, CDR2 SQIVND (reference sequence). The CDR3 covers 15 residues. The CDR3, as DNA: TGTGCCAGTAGTATTGTCGGGGCGAACACCGGGGAGCTGTTTTTT. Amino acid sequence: CASSIVGANTGELFF. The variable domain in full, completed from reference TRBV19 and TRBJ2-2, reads DGGITQSPKYLFRKEGQNVTLSCEQNLNHDAMYWYRQDPGQGLRLIYYSQIVNDFQKGDIAEGYSVSREKKESFPLTVTSAQKNPTAFYLCASSIVGANTGELFFGEGSRLTVL.

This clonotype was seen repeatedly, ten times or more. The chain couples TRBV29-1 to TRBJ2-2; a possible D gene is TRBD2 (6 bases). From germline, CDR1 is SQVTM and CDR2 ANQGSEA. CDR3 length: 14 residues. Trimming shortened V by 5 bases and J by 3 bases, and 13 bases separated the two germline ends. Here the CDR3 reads CSVSGTHDTGELFF. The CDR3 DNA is TGCAGCGTTAGTGGGACTCACGACACCGGGGAGCTGTTTTTT.

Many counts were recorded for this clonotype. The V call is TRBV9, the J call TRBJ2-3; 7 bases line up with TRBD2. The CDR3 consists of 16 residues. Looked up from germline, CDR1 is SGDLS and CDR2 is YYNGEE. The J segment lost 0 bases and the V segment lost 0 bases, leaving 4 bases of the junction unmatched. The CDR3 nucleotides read TGTGCCAGCAGCGTAGTGGTGGGAGGGAGCACAGATACGCAGTATTTT. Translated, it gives CASSVVVGGSTDTQYF. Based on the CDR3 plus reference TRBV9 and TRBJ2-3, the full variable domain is DSGVTQTPKHLITATGQRVTLRCSPRSGDLSVYWYQQSLDQGLQFLIQYYNGEERAKGNILERFSAQQFPDLHSELNLSSLELGDSALYFCASSVVVGGSTDTQYFGPGTRLTVL.

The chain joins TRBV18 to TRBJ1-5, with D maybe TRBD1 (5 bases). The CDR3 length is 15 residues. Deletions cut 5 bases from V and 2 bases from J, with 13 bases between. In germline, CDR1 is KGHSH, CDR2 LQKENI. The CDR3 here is CASSNLRVGNQPQHF. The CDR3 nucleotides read TGTGCCAGCTCAAACCTCAGGGTAGGCAATCAGCCCCAGCATTTT.

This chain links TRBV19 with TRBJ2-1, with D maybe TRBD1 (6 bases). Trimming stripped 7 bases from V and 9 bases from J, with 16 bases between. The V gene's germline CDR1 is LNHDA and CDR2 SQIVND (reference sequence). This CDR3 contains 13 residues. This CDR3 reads CASTVGGFGEQFF. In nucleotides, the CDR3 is TGTGCCAGTACAGTAGGGGGTTTCGGTGAGCAGTTCTTC.